This T cell receptor beta chain was sequenced during a study of cytomegalovirus exposure and HLA in healthy donors. With 60 Vbeta and 13 Jbeta primers, the PCR was carried out. Measured with immunoSEQ multiplex PCR; TCRdb has only the in-frame clones, and not every one. This sample has 90,000 to 120,000 clones, with 65% to 80% found just once. Notes on this clone: An end of the junction differs from the germline gene, which may be a read error. This CDR3 is also generated by other DNA sequences in the sample.

The CDR3 contains 17 residues. CDR1 is SGHAT and CDR2 is FQNNGV in the germline V gene. This sequence originates from a woman aged 50 to 65 in good health and CMV-seropositive. The rearrangement uses TRBV11-2 and TRBJ2-7; the D is unclear. The source material was PBMCs. The CDR3 spells CASSLGWAGRLTYEQYF. Written as DNA, the CDR3 is TGTGCCAGCAGCTTAGGGTGGGCTGGCAGGTTAACCTATGAGCAGTACTTC.